This T cell receptor beta chain was sequenced in a study of cytomegalovirus exposure and HLA in healthy donors (dated by TCRdb to the late 2010s). As for the study more broadly: An earlier analysis of some 600 of the donors reported about 260 Gb of sequence data and 100 million to 120 million unique TCR beta sequences obtained from some 170 million T cells. An early release that covered more than 550 HLA-typed donors contained about 300 gigabases of sequencing data and roughly 84 million unique TCR sequences. The genetic ancestry cluster associated with self-reported Caucasian donors included roughly four fifths of the 398 genotyped donors. The study aimed to test whether cataloging public T cell receptors could reveal signatures of past pathogen exposure. The T cell repertoires of 666 subjects were profiled by immunosequencing and related to cytomegalovirus serostatus. Along with the approximately 650-subject first cohort, a separate validation cohort of over a hundred different subjects was used. High-throughput TCR immunosequencing, statistical association of individual TCRs with disease status, and machine learning were combined to predict cytomegalovirus infection status. A later analysis re-analyzed previously published TCR beta repertoires from several hundred donors and added high-resolution HLA genotyping to study TCR occurrence patterns. In the later analysis, no new phenotypic data were used to find candidate immune exposures; instead, reliance was placed on TCR beta sequences and their occurrence across donors. To decide whether each TCR beta V gene segment behaved as functional or pseudogenic, an earlier analysis of fewer than 750 of the donors relied on high-throughput TCR beta sequencing. Donor age, sex, ethnicity and CMV serostatus were compiled together with the repertoire data. In a later genetic analysis, genome-wide SNP genotypes for about three fifths of the roughly 670 donors were used, and that subset was treated as a discovery cohort. Every discovery cohort repertoire had been produced on one sequencing platform. Both class I and class II loci were covered by HLA typing, at four-digit resolution. Typing coverage varied by locus: roughly 620-640 donors for A, B, C, DRB1 and DQB1; roughly 510 for DQA1; more than 600 for DPA1; some 470 for DPB1. Four or five DR-DQ haplotypes were handled as single units for association and clustering, since linkage in the cohort was strong. Among some 400 genotyped donors of the cohort, an average of about 240,000 unique TCR beta nucleotide sequences were sequenced per donor, roughly a sixth of them non-productive.

A remark on this clone: Its specific antigen is unknown. The sample holds no much larger clone one base away, and base qualities are not on file.

Library creation used the immunoSEQ multiplex PCR assay. The multiplex PCR relied on a mix of 60 forward primers for TCR Vbeta segments and 13 reverse primers for TCR Jbeta segments. A multiplex PCR assay on genomic DNA amplified the CDR3 region of rearranged TCR beta genes. The amplified TCR beta libraries were sequenced on the Illumina HiSeq System as 87-base-pair reads. The original methods were these. In a later analysis, about 80 million unique TCR beta chains were counted across the 500 to 850 repertoires, and around 11 million of these chains were shared by at least two donors. Raw reads were error-corrected and collapsed into unique sequences by a nearest-neighbor algorithm in which closely related sequences were merged to remove PCR and sequencing errors. CDR3 sequences were aligned to IMGT reference sequences to assign V, D and J gene segments. For a sequence to be retained, a match of at least six nucleotides was required to both a V gene segment and a J gene segment. A rearrangement counted as productive if the CDR3 had no stop codons and remained in frame with V and J, and every other rearrangement counted as non-productive. CDR3 was defined by IMGT convention, running from the second conserved V-encoded cysteine to the conserved J-encoded phenylalanine. In an earlier analysis of 500 to 650 of the donors, sequences lacking an unambiguous match to a single V gene segment were excluded. In an earlier analysis of 587 of the donors, V segments were called functional above 56.7% productive rearrangements and were called segregating when the between-donor standard deviation exceeded 5%. A statistical classification framework was built to diagnose cytomegalovirus status from the catalog of TCR beta chain sequences. A later analysis assigned V and J genes by comparing TCR nucleotide sequences with IMGT/GENE-DB human TR gene sequences. The TCRdist pipeline was used in a later analysis to assign CDR3 sequences and most-parsimonious VDJ recombination scenarios. In a later analysis, each TCR beta chain was defined by its CDR3 amino acid sequence together with its V-gene family, and reads lacking a unique V-gene family were excluded. As a way to deal with suspected cross-contamination and a sequencing artifact, a later analysis dropped 640 or so nucleotide sequences that were highly shared and had low generation probability. For each public chain, a later analysis derived a clonal expansion index from normalized ranks of inferred template counts within each repertoire. A later analysis computed generation probabilities with a VDJ recombination model fitted to out-of-frame rearrangements, and checked the results against IGoR. Hypergeometric tests were used in a later analysis to score TCR-TCR, TCR-HLA and TCR-CMV co-occurrence, with a repertoire-size bias correction applied to the TCR pairs. To estimate false discovery rates, a later analysis permuted the HLA or CMV assignments 20 times. In a later analysis, co-occurring TCRs were grouped using DBSCAN, with TCRdist sequence similarity added in when clustering inside HLA-allele-positive subsets. Repertoires with fewer than 30,000 or more than 120,000 public chains were left out of co-occurrence clustering, as were a handful of repertoires with anomalous nucleotide sharing. Drawn from immuneACCESS, this table holds only the in-frame rearrangements with V and J called that TCRdb kept. Clones are partly lost; checked studies trace under half to an unresolved V gene and leave the rest unexplained. The DNA gave D and trimming, while V, J and clone size come from that table. Within this sample are under 300,000 clones, with approximately 82% of them counted one time only. The ten biggest clones cover about 8% of the sample.

Overall study results and their limits: The cohort was sequenced for TCR beta chains only, and without alpha or paired-chain data the features that could be detected were limited. In vitro tests confirmed that a few of the cytomegalovirus-associated TCR beta chains recognize cytomegalovirus antigens. The classifier was reported to diagnose cytomegalovirus status with high specificity and sensitivity in both the original cohort and the validation cohort. A total of fewer than 200 TCR beta chains were listed by the study as associated with cytomegalovirus. The earlier analysis of some 560 of the donors excluded fewer than 20 rarely observed V segments, including chromosome 9 orphons, because counts were too low. It was suggested by the authors that the approach could potentially be generalized to other disease states and immunological phenotypes. A group of highly shared sequence variants was considered likely to be a technical artifact of the sequencing pipeline. Assigning TCR associations to individual alleles was difficult when HLA alleles, especially DR and DQ, strongly co-occurred. Most TCR sequences were seen in very few donors, while some public TCRs were found in many individuals. Compared with the roughly 710-donor mean, donors in an Asian-associated ancestry cluster had fewer N-insertions in productive TCRs, according to a later genetic analysis. Broadly in line with IMGT annotations, most TCR beta V segments showed up in productive rearrangements about 87% or about 30% of the time in an earlier analysis of 450 to 600 of the donors. Roughly uniform sequencing depth across donors was assumed in presence/absence analyses, although this assumption may not hold. A later analysis found that TCR association rates varied across HLA loci, with DRB1 alleles showing the most associated TCRs and HLA-C alleles the fewest. In a later analysis, 16,951 TCR beta sequences were associated with specific HLA alleles at a false discovery rate of 0.05. Because HLA typing was missing for some donors at each locus, association tests included only the typed subset. Immune exposure information for the cohort was limited to CMV serostatus. A later analysis found that most CMV-associated TCR beta chains appeared HLA-restricted, with HLA associations seemingly driven largely by CMV exposure. A later analysis reported that several top co-occurrence clusters appeared linked to parvovirus B19, influenza, CMV and Epstein-Barr virus. In a later genetic analysis, a missense DCLRE1C variant was associated with V-gene and J-gene trimming of TCR beta chains, and the association was replicated in an independent cohort. Correlated functional status among segregating V segments might reflect linkage disequilibrium, but an unknown experimental factor could not be ruled out. In a later analysis, HLA-associated TCR beta chains showed more clonal expansion and lower generation probabilities than non-associated chains that were equally common. A further reported finding was that TCR beta sequences accurately predicted the HLA-A and HLA-B alleles for most subjects in the first cohort. Because the 87-base-pair reads could not distinguish some IMGT-functional V segments, including TRBV6-2 and TRBV6-3, those segments were excluded.

The cohort comprised approximately 700 healthy bone marrow donors. Cohort members were all nominally healthy when sampled, although unrecorded immune exposures were likely present. The donor tested CMV seropositive and was one of the 289 seropositive cohort members. A peripheral blood sample was provided by each donor, and peripheral blood mononuclear cells were used for TCR beta sequencing. Genomic DNA extraction from the blood cell samples was performed with the Qiagen DNeasy Blood Extraction Kit. The CDR3, from cysteine to phenylalanine, totals 13 residues. Just CDR3 DNA is preserved here, 39 bases in frame from base 1. The germline V and J ends show losses of 6 bases and 7 bases respectively, and no gene match explains 6 bases of the junction. Taken from the germline V gene, the CDR1 and CDR2 loops are MDHEN and SYDVKM.

Sequenced material: PBMCs. Recombination joined TRBV28 with TRBJ2-4; 7 of the junction bases match TRBD2. This receptor was obtained from a woman aged 55-70 years in good health and CMV-seropositive. CDR3 protein: CASSDAGGNIQYF. The nucleotides are TGTGCCAGCAGCGATGCCGGGGGGAACATTCAGTACTTC.